These T cell receptor beta chains were read from a single sample in a study of post-analysis software for immune sequencing data. TCRdb redid the calling of the PCR reads with MiXCR, one entry per CDR3 protein. The table shows roughly 540,000 distinct CDR3 sequences, with about a third occurring only once. Sequences were obtained from blood. These receptors were taken from a girl aged 2-17 years with multiple sclerosis. Each CDR3 is given with its conserved first and last residue. The D gene is left open where the match is weak. Some rows mark clone size as missing; the rest say once, few, many or name a class of expanded clone.

d_gene: TRBD1
j_gene: TRBJ2-7
abundance: .
v_gene: TRBV7-7
CDR3aa: CASSLQLGQGSYEQYF
CDR3nt: TGTGCTAGCAGCCTACAACTGGGACAGGGGTCCTACGAGCAGTACTTC

d_gene: .
j_gene: TRBJ1-1
abundance: .
v_gene: TRBV20-1
CDR3aa: CSARAVLQGGTTEAFF
CDR3nt: TGCAGTGCTAGAGCAGTCCTACAGGGCGGGACCACTGAAGCTTTCTTT

d_gene: TRBD1
j_gene: TRBJ2-1
abundance: few
v_gene: TRBV18
CDR3aa: CASSSDRRNDPSSYNEQFF
CDR3nt: TGTGCCAGCTCATCGGACAGGAGAAACGACCCTAGCTCCTACAATGAGCAGTTCTTC

d_gene: TRBD2
j_gene: TRBJ2-1
abundance: once
v_gene: TRBV5-1
CDR3aa: CASSLVTLAGGREQFF
CDR3nt: TGCGCCAGCAGCTTGGTGACACTAGCGGGGGGGCGAGAGCAGTTCTTC

d_gene: TRBD1
j_gene: TRBJ2-7
abundance: .
v_gene: TRBV6-1
CDR3aa: CASSPKTTGDRSSYEQYF
CDR3nt: TGTGCCAGCAGTCCGAAGACAACAGGGGACCGATCCTCCTACGAGCAGTACTTC

d_gene: .
j_gene: TRBJ2-3
abundance: few
v_gene: TRBV7-3
CDR3aa: CASSQDGEDTDTQYF
CDR3nt: TGTGCCAGCAGCCAAGACGGCGAGGACACAGATACGCAGTATTTT

d_gene: TRBD2
j_gene: TRBJ2-1
abundance: .
v_gene: TRBV11-2
CDR3aa: CASSLGWRTSGRQYNEQFF
CDR3nt: TGTGCCAGCAGCTTAGGTTGGCGGACTAGCGGGCGGCAATACAATGAGCAGTTCTTC

d_gene: TRBD1
j_gene: TRBJ1-2
abundance: .
v_gene: TRBV5-1
CDR3aa: CASSDTLTGGDLSGYTF
CDR3nt: TGCGCCAGCAGCGATACCCTGACAGGGGGCGATTTGAGCGGCTACACCTTC

d_gene: .
j_gene: TRBJ1-1
abundance: many
v_gene: TRBV20-1
CDR3aa: CSASEGPATEAFF
CDR3nt: TGCAGTGCTAGCGAAGGTCCAGCCACTGAAGCTTTCTTT

d_gene: TRBD2
j_gene: TRBJ2-5
abundance: .
v_gene: TRBV4-1
CDR3aa: CASSQEGLAAPEQYF
CDR3nt: TGCGCCAGCAGCCAAGAGGGACTAGCGGCCCCTGAGCAGTACTTC

d_gene: .
j_gene: TRBJ2-7
abundance: .
v_gene: TRBV5-1
CDR3aa: CASSLAYGNEQYF
CDR3nt: TGCGCCAGCAGCTTGGCTTATGGGAACGAGCAGTACTTC

d_gene: TRBD1
j_gene: TRBJ2-7
abundance: .
v_gene: TRBV7-9
CDR3aa: CASRNRTGGSCEQYF
CDR3nt: TGTGCCAGCAGGAACAGGACAGGGGGTTCCTGCGAGCAGTACTTC

d_gene: .
j_gene: TRBJ2-7
abundance: few
v_gene: TRBV7-6
CDR3aa: CASIPSRQGGCNVCYEQYF
CDR3nt: TGTGCCAGCATTCCTAGTAGGCAGGGTGGATGTAACGTCTGCTACGAGCAGTACTTC

d_gene: TRBD1
j_gene: TRBJ1-2
abundance: .
v_gene: TRBV2
CDR3aa: CATLEGLTGEDGYTF
CDR3nt: TGTGCCACCCTGGAGGGTCTTACAGGGGAGGACGGCTACACCTTC

d_gene: .
j_gene: TRBJ1-5
abundance: .
v_gene: TRBV19
CDR3aa: CASSILSSNQPQHF
CDR3nt: TGTGCCAGTAGTATTCTGTCTAGCAATCAGCCCCAGCATTTT

d_gene: .
j_gene: TRBJ2-3
abundance: few
v_gene: TRBV7-3
CDR3aa: CASSLTSADTQYF
CDR3nt: TGTGCCAGCAGCTTAACTTCCGCAGATACGCAGTATTTT

d_gene: TRBD1
j_gene: TRBJ2-7
abundance: few
v_gene: TRBV29-1
CDR3aa: CSVETSGGSYEQYF
CDR3nt: TGCAGCGTAGAAACCTCAGGGGGCTCCTACGAGCAGTACTTC

d_gene: .
j_gene: TRBJ2-3
abundance: .
v_gene: TRBV5-4
CDR3aa: CASSLATGKAQYF
CDR3nt: TGTGCCAGCAGCTTGGCAACAGGGAAGGCGCAGTATTTT

d_gene: .
j_gene: TRBJ2-6
abundance: .
v_gene: TRBV29-1
CDR3aa: CSVVESSGTNVLTF
CDR3nt: TGCAGCGTTGTAGAAAGTTCTGGGACCAACGTCCTGACTTTC

d_gene: .
j_gene: TRBJ1-4
abundance: .
v_gene: TRBV5-1
CDR3aa: CASRDSPATNEKLFF
CDR3nt: TGCGCCAGCAGGGACAGCCCCGCAACTAATGAAAAACTGTTTTTT

d_gene: .
j_gene: TRBJ1-2
abundance: few
v_gene: TRBV20-1
CDR3aa: CSARGRQITAYGYTF
CDR3nt: TGCAGTGCTAGAGGGAGACAGATAACGGCCTATGGCTACACCTTC

d_gene: TRBD2
j_gene: TRBJ2-1
abundance: .
v_gene: TRBV11-2
CDR3aa: CASSLGFSGRNSYNEQFF
CDR3nt: TGTGCCAGCAGCTTAGGGTTTAGCGGGCGCAACTCCTACAATGAGCAGTTCTTC

d_gene: TRBD1
j_gene: TRBJ2-5
abundance: .
v_gene: TRBV2
CDR3aa: CASSGQGGGETQYF
CDR3nt: TGTGCCAGCTCGGGACAGGGCGGCGGGGAGACCCAGTACTTC

d_gene: .
j_gene: TRBJ1-1
abundance: .
v_gene: TRBV6-2/TRBV6-3
CDR3aa: CASSRGYRVRVRTEAFF
CDR3nt: TGTGCCAGCAGTCGAGGGTACCGGGTGAGGGTGAGGACTGAAGCTTTCTTT

d_gene: .
j_gene: TRBJ2-4
abundance: few
v_gene: TRBV3-1
CDR3aa: CASSFSGGMENIQYF
CDR3nt: TGTGCCAGCAGCTTCTCTGGGGGTATGGAGAACATTCAGTACTTC

d_gene: TRBD1
j_gene: TRBJ2-7
abundance: few
v_gene: TRBV12-3/TRBV12-4
CDR3aa: CASSFGTGGRRLPYEQYF
CDR3nt: TGTGCCAGCAGTTTCGGGACAGGGGGACGGAGACTGCCCTACGAGCAGTACTTC